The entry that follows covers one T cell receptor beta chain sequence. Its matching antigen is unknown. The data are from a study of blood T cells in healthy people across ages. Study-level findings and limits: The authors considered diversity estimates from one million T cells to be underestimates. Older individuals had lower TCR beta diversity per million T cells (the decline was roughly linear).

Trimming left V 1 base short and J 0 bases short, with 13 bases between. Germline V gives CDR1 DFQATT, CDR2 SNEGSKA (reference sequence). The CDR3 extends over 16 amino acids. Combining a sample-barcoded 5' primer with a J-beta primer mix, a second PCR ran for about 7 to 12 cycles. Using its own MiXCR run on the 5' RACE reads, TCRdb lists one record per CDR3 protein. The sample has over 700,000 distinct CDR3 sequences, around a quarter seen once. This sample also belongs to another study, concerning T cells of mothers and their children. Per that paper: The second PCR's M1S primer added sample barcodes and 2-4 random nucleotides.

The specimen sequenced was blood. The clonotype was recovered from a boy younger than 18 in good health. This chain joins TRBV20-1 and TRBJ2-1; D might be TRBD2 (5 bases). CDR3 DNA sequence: TGCAGTGCTAGAGTTCCGATTGCGGGCTCCTACAATGAGCAGTTCTTC. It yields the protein CSARVPIAGSYNEQFF.